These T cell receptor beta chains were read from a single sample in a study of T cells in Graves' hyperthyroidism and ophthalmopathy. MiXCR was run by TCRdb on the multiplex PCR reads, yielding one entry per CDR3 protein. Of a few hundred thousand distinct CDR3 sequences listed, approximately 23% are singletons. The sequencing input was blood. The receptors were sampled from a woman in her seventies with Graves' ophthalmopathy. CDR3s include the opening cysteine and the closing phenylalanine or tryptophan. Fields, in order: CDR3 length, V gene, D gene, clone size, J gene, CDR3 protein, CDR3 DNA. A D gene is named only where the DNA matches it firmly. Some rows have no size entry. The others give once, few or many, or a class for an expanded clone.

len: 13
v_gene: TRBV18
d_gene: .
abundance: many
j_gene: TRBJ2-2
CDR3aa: CASSPPNTGELFF
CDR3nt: TGTGCCAGCTCACCACCTAACACCGGGGAGCTGTTTTTT

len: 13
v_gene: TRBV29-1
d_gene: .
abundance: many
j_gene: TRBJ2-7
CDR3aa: CSARQAYSYEQYF
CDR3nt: TGCAGCGCCCGACAGGCATACTCCTACGAGCAGTACTTC

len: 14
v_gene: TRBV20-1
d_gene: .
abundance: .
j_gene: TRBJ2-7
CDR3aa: CSARHRLAAYEQYF
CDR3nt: TGCAGTGCCAGGCATAGGCTAGCTGCCTACGAGCAGTACTTC

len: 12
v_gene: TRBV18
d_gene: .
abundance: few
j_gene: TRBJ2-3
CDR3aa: CASSNLGDTQYF
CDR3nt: TGTGCCAGCTCGAATTTGGGGGATACGCAGTATTTT

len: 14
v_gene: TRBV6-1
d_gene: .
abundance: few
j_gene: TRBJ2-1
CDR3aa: CASSGVASYNEQFF
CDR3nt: TGTGCCAGCAGTGGGGTAGCCTCGTACAATGAGCAGTTCTTC

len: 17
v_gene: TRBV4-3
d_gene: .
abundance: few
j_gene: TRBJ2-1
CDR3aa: CASSLLAPGGLYNEQFF
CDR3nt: TGCGCCAGCAGCCTCCTTGCCCCCGGGGGACTGTACAATGAGCAGTTCTTC

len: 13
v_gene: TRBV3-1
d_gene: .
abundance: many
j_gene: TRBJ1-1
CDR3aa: CASSQGQFTEAFF
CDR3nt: TGTGCCAGCAGCCAAGGACAGTTCACTGAAGCTTTCTTT

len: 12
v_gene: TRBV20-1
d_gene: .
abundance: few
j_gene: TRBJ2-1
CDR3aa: CSARAQGNEQFF
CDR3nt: TGCAGTGCTAGGGCCCAGGGCAATGAGCAGTTCTTC

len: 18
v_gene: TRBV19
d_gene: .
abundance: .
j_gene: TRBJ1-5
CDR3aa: CAGSEVGDGAYSNQPQHF
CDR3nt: TGTGCCGGTAGTGAAGTCGGGGACGGAGCTTATAGCAATCAGCCCCAGCATTTT

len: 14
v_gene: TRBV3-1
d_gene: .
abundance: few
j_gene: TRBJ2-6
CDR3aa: CASSQDVKFNVLTF
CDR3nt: TGTGCCAGCAGCCAAGATGTCAAATTCAACGTCCTGACTTTC

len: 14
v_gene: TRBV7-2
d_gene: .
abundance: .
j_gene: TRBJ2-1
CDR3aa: CTSRSPGKLNEQFF
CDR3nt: TGTACCAGCAGATCCCCGGGGAAACTCAATGAGCAGTTCTTC

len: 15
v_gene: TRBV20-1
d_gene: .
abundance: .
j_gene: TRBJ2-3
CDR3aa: CSAKTQAELMDTQYF
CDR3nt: TGCAGTGCCAAGACACAGGCCGAGTTGATGGATACGCAGTATTTT

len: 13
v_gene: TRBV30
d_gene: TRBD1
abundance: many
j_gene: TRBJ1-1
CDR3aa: CAWSLGQFTEAFF
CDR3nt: TGTGCCTGGAGCTTGGGACAGTTCACTGAAGCTTTCTTT

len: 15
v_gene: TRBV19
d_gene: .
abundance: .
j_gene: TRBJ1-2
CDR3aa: CASSADRSPADGYTF
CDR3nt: TGTGCCAGTAGTGCCGACAGAAGCCCGGCCGATGGCTACACCTTC

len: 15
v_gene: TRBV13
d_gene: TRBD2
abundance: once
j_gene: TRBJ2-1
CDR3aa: CASSPRLAEYNEQFF
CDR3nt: TGTGCCAGCAGCCCCAGACTAGCGGAATACAATGAGCAGTTCTTC

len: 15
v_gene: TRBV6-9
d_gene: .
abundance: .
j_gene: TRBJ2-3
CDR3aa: CASSYPQRGTDTQYF
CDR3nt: TGTGCCAGCAGTTACCCCCAGCGGGGCACAGATACGCAGTATTTT

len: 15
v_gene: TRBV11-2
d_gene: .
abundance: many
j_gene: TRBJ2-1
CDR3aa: CASSTRPAKYNEQFF
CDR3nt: TGTGCCAGCAGCACCCGACCCGCCAAGTACAATGAGCAGTTCTTC

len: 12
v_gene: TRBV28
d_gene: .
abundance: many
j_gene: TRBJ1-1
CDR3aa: CASSLYGTEAFF
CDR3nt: TGTGCCAGCAGTTTGTATGGAACTGAAGCTTTCTTT

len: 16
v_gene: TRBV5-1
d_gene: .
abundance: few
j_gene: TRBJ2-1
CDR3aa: CASSWGGQGGDNEQFF
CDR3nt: TGCGCCAGCAGCTGGGGTGGGCAGGGGGGAGACAATGAGCAGTTCTTC

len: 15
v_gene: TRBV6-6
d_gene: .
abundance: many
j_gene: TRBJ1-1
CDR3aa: CASSYGSGVNTEAFF
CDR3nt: TGTGCCAGCAGTTACGGCTCAGGGGTGAACACTGAAGCTTTCTTT

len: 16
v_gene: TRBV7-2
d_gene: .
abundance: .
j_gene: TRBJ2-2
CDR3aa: CASSLGSAPNTGELFF
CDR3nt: TGTGCCAGCAGCTTAGGTAGCGCGCCGAACACCGGGGAGCTGTTTTTT

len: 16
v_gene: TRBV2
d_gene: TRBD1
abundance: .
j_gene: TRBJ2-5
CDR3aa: CASRDFGTGIKETQYF
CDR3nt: TGTGCCAGCAGAGATTTCGGGACAGGGATTAAAGAGACCCAGTACTTC

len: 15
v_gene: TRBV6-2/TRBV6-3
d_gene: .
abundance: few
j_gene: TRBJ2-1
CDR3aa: CASSYSSGLRNEQFF
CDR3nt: TGTGCCAGCAGTTACTCGTCCGGACTTCGCAATGAGCAGTTCTTC

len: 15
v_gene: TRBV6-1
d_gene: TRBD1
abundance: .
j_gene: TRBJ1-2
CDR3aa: CASSEGGQGNYGYTF
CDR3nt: TGTGCCAGCAGTGAAGGGGGACAGGGGAACTATGGCTACACCTTC

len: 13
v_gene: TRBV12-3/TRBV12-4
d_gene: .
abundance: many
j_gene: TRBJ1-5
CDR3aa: CASSLMGVQPQHF
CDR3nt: TGTGCCAGCAGTTTAATGGGGGTGCAGCCCCAGCATTTT

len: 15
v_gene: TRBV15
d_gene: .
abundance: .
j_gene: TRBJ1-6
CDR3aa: CATSTLDSDNSPLHF
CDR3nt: TGTGCCACCAGCACCCTGGACAGTGATAATTCACCCCTCCACTTT

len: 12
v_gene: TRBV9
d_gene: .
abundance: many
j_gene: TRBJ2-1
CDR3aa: CASSVEVGEQFF
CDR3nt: TGTGCCAGCAGCGTAGAGGTGGGTGAGCAGTTCTTC

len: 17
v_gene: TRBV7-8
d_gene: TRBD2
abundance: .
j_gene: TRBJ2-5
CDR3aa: CASSSGTSGREKETQYF
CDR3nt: TGTGCCAGCAGCTCCGGGACTAGCGGGAGGGAGAAAGAGACCCAGTACTTC

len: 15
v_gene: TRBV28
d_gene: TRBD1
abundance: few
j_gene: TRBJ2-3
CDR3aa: CASIPTGAGRDTQYF
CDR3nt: TGTGCCAGCATCCCGACAGGGGCTGGACGAGATACGCAGTATTTT

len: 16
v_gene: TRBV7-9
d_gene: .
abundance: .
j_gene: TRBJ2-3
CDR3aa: CASSPLGDGSTDTQYF
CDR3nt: TGTGCCAGCAGCCCACTAGGGGACGGCAGCACAGATACGCAGTATTTT

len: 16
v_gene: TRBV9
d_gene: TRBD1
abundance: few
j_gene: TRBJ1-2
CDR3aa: CASSVADRVPKYGYTF
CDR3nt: TGTGCCAGCAGCGTAGCTGACAGGGTCCCGAAATATGGCTACACCTTC

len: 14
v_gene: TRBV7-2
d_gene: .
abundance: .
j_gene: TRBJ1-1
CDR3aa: CASSLGGQNTEAFF
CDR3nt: TGTGCCAGCAGCTTGGGGGGGCAGAACACTGAAGCTTTCTTT

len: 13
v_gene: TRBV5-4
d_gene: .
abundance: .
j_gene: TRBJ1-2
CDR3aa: CASSPRPSEGYTF
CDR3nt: TGTGCCAGCAGCCCCCGCCCCTCGGAAGGCTACACCTTC

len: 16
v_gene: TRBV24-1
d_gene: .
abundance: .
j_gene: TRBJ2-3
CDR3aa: CATSEAIPGITDTQYF
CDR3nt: TGTGCCACCAGTGAGGCTATCCCGGGGATCACAGATACGCAGTATTTT

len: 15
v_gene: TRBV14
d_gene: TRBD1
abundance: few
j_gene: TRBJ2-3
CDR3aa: CASNPTGGAPDTQYF
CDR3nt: TGTGCCAGCAACCCGACAGGGGGCGCGCCAGATACGCAGTATTTT

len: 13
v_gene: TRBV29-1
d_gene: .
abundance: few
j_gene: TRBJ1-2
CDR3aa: CSVEGGWGYGYTF
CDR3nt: TGCAGCGTTGAAGGGGGGTGGGGCTATGGCTACACCTTC

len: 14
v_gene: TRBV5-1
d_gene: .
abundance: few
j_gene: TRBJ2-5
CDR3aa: CASSPIGGQETQYF
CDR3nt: TGCGCCAGCAGCCCCATCGGGGGCCAAGAGACCCAGTACTTC

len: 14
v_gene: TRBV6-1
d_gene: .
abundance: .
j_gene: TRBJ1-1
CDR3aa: CASTTGSGNTEAFF
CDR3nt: TGTGCCAGTACTACAGGGTCCGGGAACACTGAAGCTTTCTTT

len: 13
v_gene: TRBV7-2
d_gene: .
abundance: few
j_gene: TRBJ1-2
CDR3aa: CASRLDRNYGYTF
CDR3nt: TGTGCCAGCAGATTAGACAGGAACTATGGCTACACCTTC

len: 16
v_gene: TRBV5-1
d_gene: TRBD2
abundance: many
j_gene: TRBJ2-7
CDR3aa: CASRGGLAGAAGEQYF
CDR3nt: TGCGCCAGCAGAGGCGGACTAGCGGGAGCAGCGGGGGAGCAGTACTTC

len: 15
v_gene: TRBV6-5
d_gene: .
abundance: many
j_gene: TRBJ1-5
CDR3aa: CASSYSGRGNQPQHF
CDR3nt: TGTGCCAGCAGTTACTCAGGGAGGGGCAATCAGCCCCAGCATTTT

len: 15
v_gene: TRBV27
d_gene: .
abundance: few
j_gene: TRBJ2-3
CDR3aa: CASSLSRGEKDTQYF
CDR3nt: TGTGCCAGCAGTTTATCGAGGGGGGAGAAAGATACGCAGTATTTT

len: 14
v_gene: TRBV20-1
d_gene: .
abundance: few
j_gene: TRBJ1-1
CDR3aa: CSAPLGSTNTEAFF
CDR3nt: TGCAGTGCTCCCCTGGGGAGCACTAACACTGAAGCTTTCTTT

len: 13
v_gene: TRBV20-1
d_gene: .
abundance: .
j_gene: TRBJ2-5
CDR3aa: CSASAGTSETQYF
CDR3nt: TGCAGTGCAAGCGCCGGGACTTCAGAGACCCAGTACTTC

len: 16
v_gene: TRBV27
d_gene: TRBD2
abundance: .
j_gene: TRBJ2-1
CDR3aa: CASTFPSGRAGDEQFF
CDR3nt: TGTGCCAGCACCTTCCCCAGCGGGAGGGCCGGTGATGAGCAGTTCTTC

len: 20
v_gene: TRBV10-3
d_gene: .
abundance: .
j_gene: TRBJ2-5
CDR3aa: CAIRTHLSTIDGGSQETQYF
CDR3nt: TGTGCCATCAGGACCCACCTATCAACAATCGACGGTGGGAGCCAAGAGACCCAGTACTTC

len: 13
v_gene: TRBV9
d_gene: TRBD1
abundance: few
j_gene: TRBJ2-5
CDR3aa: CASSRQGSETQYF
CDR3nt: TGTGCCAGCAGCAGACAGGGGTCTGAGACCCAGTACTTC

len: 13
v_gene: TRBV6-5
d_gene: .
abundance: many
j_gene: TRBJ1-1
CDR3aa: CASSYLANTEAFF
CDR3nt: TGTGCCAGCAGTTACTTAGCGAACACTGAAGCTTTCTTT

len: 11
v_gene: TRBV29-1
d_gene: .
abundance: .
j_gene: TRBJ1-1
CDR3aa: CSLAGGPEAFF
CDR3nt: TGCAGCCTTGCGGGAGGGCCTGAAGCTTTCTTT

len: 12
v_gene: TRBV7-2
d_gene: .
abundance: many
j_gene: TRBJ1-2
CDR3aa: CASSLAGGGYTF
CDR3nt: TGTGCCAGCAGCTTAGCGGGGGGGGGCTACACCTTC

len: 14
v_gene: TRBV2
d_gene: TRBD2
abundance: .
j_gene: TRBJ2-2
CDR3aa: CASRAGPNTGELFF
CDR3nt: TGTGCCAGCAGAGCGGGACCGAACACCGGGGAGCTGTTTTTT

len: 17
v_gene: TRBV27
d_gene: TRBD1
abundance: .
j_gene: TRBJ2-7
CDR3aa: CARNRDSRLLPSYEQYF
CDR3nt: TGTGCCCGCAACCGGGACAGCAGACTCCTACCTTCCTACGAGCAGTACTTC

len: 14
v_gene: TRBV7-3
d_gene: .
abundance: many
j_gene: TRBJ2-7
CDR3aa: CASSLYPGAYEQYF
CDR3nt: TGTGCCAGCAGCTTATACCCGGGAGCCTACGAGCAGTACTTC

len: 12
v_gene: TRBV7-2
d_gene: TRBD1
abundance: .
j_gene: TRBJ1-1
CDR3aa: CASSRTGLGAFF
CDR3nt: TGTGCCAGCAGCCGGACAGGGCTTGGAGCTTTCTTT